These 28 T cell receptor beta chains share one sample of origin, sequenced in a study of blood T cell repertoires in COVID-19. Generated by immunoSEQ multiplex PCR, the TCRdb table keeps only in-frame clones and is missing some. Of about 220,000 clones detected, about four fifths appear once; the ten largest clones hold roughly 2.3%. The sample was peripheral blood. The receptor source for this set is a woman aged 60-75 years with acute or convalescent COVID-19.

The chain employs TRBV27 and TRBJ2-1; 8 positions match TRBD2. CDR1 and CDR2 (germline): MNHEY, SMNVEV (reference sequence). The J segment lost 9 bases and the V segment lost 5 bases, leaving 9 bases of the junction unmatched. CDR3 length equals 14 residues. The CDR3 coding sequence is TGTGCCAGCAGTCTTAGCGGGACGTCCCCTGAGCAGTTCTTC. It yields the protein CASSLSGTSPEQFF.

This chain connects TRBV4-1 to TRBJ2-7; 7 positions agree with TRBD2. The junction had 7 bases not matched to a gene; V was cut back by 2 bases and J by 6 bases. Looked up from germline, CDR1 is MGHRA and CDR2 is YSYEKL. CDR3 size: 14 residues. The CDR3 sequence is CASSQRGEPSEQYF. As DNA, the CDR3 is TGCGCCAGCAGCCAACGGGGGGAGCCGAGCGAGCAGTACTTC.

The gene calls are TRBV6-1 and TRBJ2-3, with D possibly being TRBD2 (7 bases). Trimming took 2 bases from V and 0 from J, leaving 18 bases between them. CDR1 is MNHNS, CDR2 SASEGT, per germline. The length of the CDR3 is 18 residues. CDR3 DNA: TGTGCCAGCAGTGAACACCCCGGGGGCGGGAGAAGCACAGATACGCAGTATTTT. Its protein is CASSEHPGGGRSTDTQYF.

The rearrangement links TRBV27 to TRBJ2-7, with 7 bases identical to TRBD1. The CDR3 loop spans 17 amino acids. V lost 11 bases to trimming and J lost 3 bases; unmatched junction nucleotides: 22. In germline, CDR1 is MNHEY, CDR2 SMNVEV (reference sequence). The CDR3: CARTRDSKPRKVYEQYF. The CDR3 nucleotides read TGTGCCCGCACCCGGGACAGCAAACCTAGAAAGGTCTACGAGCAGTACTTC.

This sequence joins TRBV27 and TRBJ2-7, with D possibly being TRBD2 (6 bases). CDR1 is MNHEY and CDR2 is SMNVEV in the germline V gene (reference sequence). The V end lost 5 bases, the J end lost 4 bases, and 15 bases lay between the germline ends. The CDR3 runs to 14 residues. The CDR3 loop is CASSGGAGPYEQYF. Written as DNA, the CDR3 is TGTGCCAGCAGTGGCGGGGCAGGGCCTTACGAGCAGTACTTC.

The rearrangement links TRBV7-9 to TRBJ1-5, with a tentative D call TRBD1 (5 bases). The CDR3 spans 14 residues. V lost 1 base and J lost 1, with 5 bases in between. The germline V gene encodes CDR1 SEHNR and CDR2 FQNEAQ (reference sequence). The CDR3 is CASSLGQSNQPQHF. In DNA form, the CDR3 reads TGTGCCAGCAGCTTAGGACAGAGCAATCAGCCCCAGCATTTT.

The rearrangement uses TRBV18 and TRBJ2-1; D possibly corresponds to TRBD1 (5 bases). The germline V gene has CDR1 KGHSH and CDR2 LQKENI. The CDR3 spans 16 residues. V was trimmed by 3 bases and J by 6 bases, leaving 18 bases between them. CDR3 DNA: TGTGCCAGCTCACCCCTGTTCTTCGAGCAGGGCAATGAGCAGTTCTTC. Encoded protein: CASSPLFFEQGNEQFF.

V and J are TRBV30 and TRBJ1-2, with D unclear. V was cut by 2 bases and J by 4 bases, with 8 bases left in between. The CDR3 consists of 12 residues. Germline-derived CDR1 and CDR2 are GTSNPN and SVGIG (reference sequence). The CDR3 nucleotides are TGTGCCTGGAGTCAAGGGAGCTATGGCTACACCTTC. Its translation is CAWSQGSYGYTF.

The rearrangement links TRBV4-2 to TRBJ2-4; 14 bases fit TRBD2. The CDR3 length is 19 residues. Germline V gene data show CDR1 as LGHNA and CDR2 as YNFKEQ. After removal of 4 bases from V and 5 bases from J, the junction contained 13 bases not matched to a gene. CDR3 protein: CASSLQRLAGGDSQNIQYF. CDR3 nucleotides: TGTGCCAGCAGCCTTCAAAGACTAGCGGGGGGGGATTCCCAAAACATTCAGTACTTC.

The V and J genes are TRBV19 and TRBJ2-7, with D possibly matching TRBD1 (6 bases). Trimming cost V 4 bases and J 2 bases, with 9 bases left between them. The germline gives CDR1 LNHDA, CDR2 SQIVND (reference sequence). There are 13 residues in the CDR3. CDR3 residues: CASSTAGAYEQYF. The CDR3 nucleotides are TGTGCCAGTAGTACGGCAGGGGCCTACGAGCAGTACTTC. Together with reference TRBV19 and TRBJ2-7, the CDR3 gives the full variable domain: DGGITQSPKYLFRKEGQNVTLSCEQNLNHDAMYWYRQDPGQGLRLIYYSQIVNDFQKGDIAEGYSVSREKKESFPLTVTSAQKNPTAFYLCASSTAGAYEQYFGPGTRLTVT.

This sequence joins TRBV6-5 and TRBJ2-1; 7 positions agree with TRBD1. This CDR3 contains 15 residues. The germline CDR1 and CDR2 sequences are MNHEY and SVGAGI. V shed 0 bases, J shed 2 bases, and the junction held 1 base outside the gene matches. As DNA, the CDR3 is TGTGCCAGCAGTTACTCCGGGACAGCCTACAATGAGCAGTTCTTC. Translation gives CASSYSGTAYNEQFF.

The V call is TRBV13, the J call TRBJ1-6; D unresolved. Between the trimmed V and J ends, which lost 5 bases and 4 bases, there was a span of 6 bases. The length of the CDR3 is 13 residues. Germline V gives CDR1 PRHDT, CDR2 FYEKMQ (reference sequence). CDR3 loop: CASSRSYNSPLHF. In nucleotides, the CDR3 is TGTGCCAGCAGCCGCAGTTATAATTCACCCCTCCACTTT.

The chain couples TRBV9 to TRBJ2-3, with TRBD1 as a possible D gene (6 bases). Germline-derived CDR1 and CDR2 are SGDLS and YYNGEE. Deletions cut 3 bases from V and 1 base from J, with 12 bases between. The CDR3 has 15 amino acids. The CDR3 here is CASSARQAGTDTQYF. Written as DNA, the CDR3 is TGTGCCAGCAGCGCGAGACAGGCCGGCACAGATACGCAGTATTTT.

In nucleotides, the CDR3 is TGTGCCAGCAGCCAAGACCTAGCGAGGACCTACGAGCAGTACTTC. Translation: CASSQDLARTYEQYF. This chain uses TRBV3-1 (or the pseudogene TRBV3-2) with TRBJ2-7; D is perhaps TRBD2 (6 bases). The CDR3 loop spans 15 amino acids. V lost 0 bases and J lost 2, with 11 bases in between. Germline CDR1 reads LGHDT; CDR2 reads YNNKEL (reference sequence).

The chain combines TRBV5-8 with TRBJ1-1; tentative D call: TRBD1 (6 bases). The length of the CDR3 is 14 residues. V shed 1 base and J shed 5 bases, with 12 bases lying between them. From germline, CDR1 is SGHTS and CDR2 YDEGEE. In DNA form, the CDR3 reads TGTGCCAGCAGCTTGAGGGGGGGCGGGACTGAAGCTTTCTTT. Amino acid sequence: CASSLRGGGTEAFF.

The chain carries TRBV4-3 and TRBJ1-4, with D possibly TRBD1 on 6 matching bases. This CDR3 comprises 15 residues. CDR1 LGHNA and CDR2 YSLEER come from the germline V gene. The V gene lost 0 bases and the J gene lost 8 bases, with 13 bases spanning the gap. CDR3 amino acids: CASSQDGGAEEKLFF. The CDR3 DNA reads as TGCGCCAGCAGCCAAGACGGGGGGGCCGAAGAAAAACTGTTTTTT.

The chain is built from TRBV6-6 and TRBJ2-3, with 9 bases aligning to TRBD2. This CDR3 region has 15 residues. V dropped 3 bases and J dropped 2; count of bases not matched to a gene: 3. From germline, CDR1 is MNHNY and CDR2 SVGAGI (reference sequence). CDR3 protein: CASSYERGDTDTQYF. The CDR3 coding sequence is TGTGCCAGCAGTTATGAGCGGGGGGACACAGATACGCAGTATTTT.

This chain uses TRBV7-2 with TRBJ1-6, with D possibly TRBD1 on 5 matching bases. Germline lookup yields CDR1 SGHTA and CDR2 FQGNSA. The CDR3 contains 16 residues. With 2 bases removed from V and 1 base from J, the gap between germline ends came to 9 bases. The CDR3 region has the DNA TGTGCCAGCAGCTTACAGGGTTTATCCTATAATTCACCCCTCCACTTT. Protein product: CASSLQGLSYNSPLHF.

Only a few counts were recorded for this clone. V and J are TRBV19 and TRBJ1-1, with D maybe TRBD1 (6 bases). This CDR3 spans 13 amino acids. Trimming took off 5 bases at V and 4 bases at J, with 11 bases between the two ends. Germline loops: CDR1 LNHDA, CDR2 SQIVND (reference sequence). CDR3 protein: CASSVGTTTEAFF. CDR3 nucleotide sequence: TGTGCCAGTAGTGTCGGGACAACCACTGAAGCTTTCTTT.

This clone was seen once. This chain links TRBV7-9 with TRBJ1-3; D is undetermined. V was trimmed by 5 bases and J by 4 bases, leaving 12 bases between them. Germline lookup yields CDR1 SEHNR and CDR2 FQNEAQ (reference sequence). CDR3 length: 14 residues. The CDR3 coding sequence is TGTGCCAGCAGCCTACCCGGAGGGGGAAACACCATATATTTT. This gives the protein CASSLPGGGNTIYF.

V and J are TRBV7-2 and TRBJ1-2; 8 positions agree with TRBD1. V lost 1 base to trimming and J lost 8 bases; unmatched junction nucleotides: 6. Germline lookup yields CDR1 SGHTA and CDR2 FQGNSA. There are 14 residues in the CDR3. This CDR3 reads CASSLGDRSEGYTF. CDR3 in DNA: TGTGCCAGCAGCTTAGGGGACAGGTCTGAGGGCTACACCTTC.

This clone appeared a single time. The chain joins TRBV25-1 to TRBJ1-2; 8 bases map to TRBD1. Looked up from germline, CDR1 is MGHDK and CDR2 is SYGVNS. This CDR3 region has 14 residues. V lost 4 bases, J lost 7 bases, and 8 bases stayed unmatched. This CDR3 is CASSGDLGQGGYTF. The CDR3 coding sequence is TGTGCCAGCAGTGGGGACCTCGGACAGGGTGGCTACACCTTC.

The chain couples TRBV4-1 to TRBJ2-2; possibly TRBD2 for D (6 bases). Germline V CDR1 and CDR2: MGHRA, YSYEKL. V lost 4 bases and J lost 6, with 9 bases in between. The CDR3 is 13 residues long. For the CDR3, the DNA is TGCGCCAGCAGCCCGGGGGTCTCCGGGGAGCTGTTTTTT. This codes for CASSPGVSGELFF.

V usage is TRBV7-2 and J usage is TRBJ2-3; D is possibly TRBD2 (5 bases). The germline gives CDR1 SGHTA, CDR2 FQGNSA. V was trimmed by 0 bases and J by 1 base, leaving 11 bases between them. The CDR3 consists of 16 residues. The CDR3 DNA sequence: TGTGCCAGCAGCTTAGCTGGTATTAGCGGCACAGATACGCAGTATTTT. It codes for CASSLAGISGTDTQYF. Full variable domain (rest looked up from reference TRBV7-2 and TRBJ2-3): GAGVSQSPSNKVTEKGKDVELRCDPISGHTALYWYRQSLGQGLEFLIYFQGNSAPDKSGLPSDRFSAERTGGSVSTLTIQRTQQEDSAVYLCASSLAGISGTDTQYFGPGTRLTVL.

The chain recombines TRBV3-1 (or the pseudogene TRBV3-2) with TRBJ1-2; 9 positions match TRBD1. Germline V gene sequence: CDR1 LGHDT, CDR2 YNNKEL (reference sequence). V lost 5 bases, J lost 5 bases, and 6 bases stayed unmatched. This CDR3 spans 14 amino acids. The CDR3 is CASSDRDRDYGYTF. In DNA, the CDR3 is TGTGCCAGCAGCGACCGGGACAGGGATTATGGCTACACCTTC.

The gene calls are TRBV7-9 and TRBJ1-3; D ambiguous. V gave up 3 bases and J gave up 4 bases, with 4 bases separating them. This CDR3 region has 12 residues. From germline, CDR1 is SEHNR and CDR2 FQNEAQ (reference sequence). The CDR3 sequence is CASSLAGNTIYF. CDR3 sequence (DNA): TGTGCCAGCAGCTTGGCCGGAAACACCATATATTTT. The entire variable domain, with the rest obtained from reference TRBV7-9 and TRBJ1-3, is as follows: DTGVSQNPRHKITKRGQNVTFRCDPISEHNRLYWYRQTLGQGPEFLTYFQNEAQLEKSRLLSDRFSAERPKGSFSTLEIQRTEQGDSAMYLCASSLAGNTIYFGEGSWLTVV.

This clone turned up a few times. CDR3 sequence (DNA): TGTGCCAGCAGTTTAAGGCGAGGGAATGGCTACACCTTC. This codes for CASSLRRGNGYTF. The chain has TRBV12-3 or TRBV12-4 and TRBJ1-2; unclear D gene. The CDR3 is 13 residues long. V was shortened by 2 bases and J by 6 bases, with 10 bases between the two germline ends.

The gene calls are TRBV30 and TRBJ1-2; weak D call: TRBD1 (5 bases). Germline V lookup: CDR1 GTSNPN, CDR2 SVGIG (reference sequence). CDR3 size: 14 residues. Deletions cut 5 bases from V and 4 bases from J, with 17 bases between. The CDR3 DNA is TGTGCCTGGGCCCCCCTAGGGGCAGTCTATGGCTACACCTTC. Its protein product is CAWAPLGAVYGYTF.